This T cell receptor beta chain was identified in a study of CD8 T cells in Susac syndrome. Study observations and caveats: The authors acknowledged that their TCR sequencing and HLA analysis involved a relatively small number of individuals.

The study sequenced TCR beta in blood CD8+ and CD4+ T cells. Negative isolation was used for CD8+ and CD4+ T cells, and FACS enrichment was applied to TEMRA cells. Comment on this clonotype: Its antigen remains unidentified.

An amount of RNA that ranged from roughly 0.45 to 1 ug was reverse transcribed with random hexamers. TCRdb analysed the immunoSEQ multiplex PCR reads with MiXCR anew, one entry per CDR3 protein. The repertoire has approximately 90,000 distinct CDR3 sequences, 85% to 95% of them found once; the top ten carry approximately 0.31%. Germline assignment: CDR1 MNHEY and CDR2 SMNVEV (reference sequence). Unmatched junction bases numbered 4, after V lost 3 bases and J lost 5 bases. This CDR3 is built from 14 residues. The source material was CD8+ T cells from PBMCs. The TCR originated in a human donor in good health. V is TRBV27 and J is TRBJ2-3; 8 nucleotides line up with TRBD1. In DNA, the CDR3 is TGTGCCAGCAGTTTTGGCAGGGGGCAAGATACGCAGTATTTT. The encoded protein is CASSFGRGQDTQYF.